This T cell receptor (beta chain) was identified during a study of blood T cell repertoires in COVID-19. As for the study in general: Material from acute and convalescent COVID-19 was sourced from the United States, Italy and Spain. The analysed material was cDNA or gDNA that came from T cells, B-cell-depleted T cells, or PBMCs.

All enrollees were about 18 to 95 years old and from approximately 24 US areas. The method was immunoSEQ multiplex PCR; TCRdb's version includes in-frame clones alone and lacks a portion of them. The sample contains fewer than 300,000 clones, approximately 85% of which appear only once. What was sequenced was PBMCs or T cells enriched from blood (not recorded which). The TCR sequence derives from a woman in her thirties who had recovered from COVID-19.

For the CDR3, the DNA is TGTGCCAGCAGCGGCGGTCGGAACAATGAGCAGTTCTTC. It translates to CASSGGRNNEQFF. This sequence joins TRBV5-6 and TRBJ2-1; unclear D gene. Germline V gene sequence: CDR1 SGHDT, CDR2 YYEEEE. V gave up 4 bases and J gave up 5 bases, with 10 bases separating them. The CDR3 is 13 amino acids. The full variable domain, its missing parts supplied by reference TRBV5-6 and TRBJ2-1, is DAGVTQSPTHLIKTRGQQVTLRCSPKSGHDTVSWYQQALGQGPQFIFQYYEEEERQRGNFPDRFSGHQFPNYSSELNVNALLLGDSALYLCASSGGRNNEQFFGPGTRLTVL.